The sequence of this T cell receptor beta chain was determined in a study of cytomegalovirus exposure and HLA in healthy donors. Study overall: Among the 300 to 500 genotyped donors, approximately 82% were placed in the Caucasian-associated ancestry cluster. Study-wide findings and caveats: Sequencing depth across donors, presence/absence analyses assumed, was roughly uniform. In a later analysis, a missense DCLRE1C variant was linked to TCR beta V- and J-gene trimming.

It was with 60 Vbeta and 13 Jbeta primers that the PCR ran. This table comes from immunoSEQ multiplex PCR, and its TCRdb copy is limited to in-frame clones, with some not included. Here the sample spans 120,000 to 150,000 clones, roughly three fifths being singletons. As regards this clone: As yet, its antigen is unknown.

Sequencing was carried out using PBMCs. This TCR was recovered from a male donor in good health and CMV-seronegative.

CDR3 coding DNA: TGCGCCAGCAGCTTAGGACAGGGTAGGCAAGAGACCCAGTACTTC. This codes for CASSLGQGRQETQYF. The chain has TRBV5-1 and TRBJ2-5; 8 nucleotides line up with TRBD1. The CDR3 runs to 15 residues. CDR1 and CDR2 (germline): SGHRS, YFSETQ. The J segment lost 2 bases and the V segment lost 2 bases, leaving 5 bases of the junction unmatched. The whole variable domain, filled in from reference TRBV5-1 and TRBJ2-5, reads KAGVTQTPRYLIKTRGQQVTLSCSPISGHRSVSWYQQTPGQGLQFLFEYFSETQRNKGNFPGRFSGRQFSNSRSEMNVSTLELGDSALYLCASSLGQGRQETQYFGPGTRLLVL.